These 21 T cell receptor beta chains came from one sample sequenced in a study of blood T cells in healthy people across ages. With a J-beta primer mix and a sample-barcoded 5' primer, a second PCR ran about 7 to 12 cycles. Each CDR3 protein is one row after TCRdb ran MiXCR on the 5' RACE reads. This table holds more than 700,000 distinct CDR3 sequences, approximately 55% found once. The specimen sequenced was blood. Receptor source: a man of 80 years or more in good health.

The chain combines TRBV20-1 with TRBJ1-5; no definite D call. Trimming removed 0 bases at V and 9 bases at J, with 9 bases between. The CDR3 sequence is 12 residues long. Germline CDR1 DFQATT, CDR2 SNEGSKA (reference sequence). The CDR3 here is CSARDQLGPQHF. For the CDR3, the DNA is TGCAGTGCTAGAGATCAGTTGGGGCCCCAGCATTTT.

In its sample, this clonotype was seen once. V and J are TRBV20-1 and TRBJ2-1, with TRBD2 identical over 8 bases. This CDR3 is 14 amino acids long. Losses at the gene ends were 3 bases for V and 8 bases for J; bases not matched to a gene: 9. Germline V gene lookup returns CDR1 DFQATT and CDR2 SNEGSKA (reference sequence). The DNA of the CDR3 is TGCAGTGCTAGTCCTAGCGGGCTACCCCATGAGCAGTTCTTC. Its translation: CSASPSGLPHEQFF.

This clonotype was detected a few times. The chain is built from TRBV5-1 and TRBJ2-6; D unclear. CDR3 length: 18 residues. The ends were cut back, 0 bases at V and 5 bases at J, with 18 bases in the middle. The V gene's germline CDR1 is SGHRS and CDR2 YFSETQ. The CDR3 spells CASSLGVSPPSRANVLTF. The CDR3, as DNA: TGCGCCAGCAGCTTGGGGGTTAGCCCACCTTCCAGGGCCAACGTCCTGACTTTC.

About this clonotype: At one of its ends the junction is not consistent with the germline gene, which may arise from a read error. V is TRBV7-7 and J is TRBJ2-3; no reliable D call. The V gene's germline CDR1 is SSHAT and CDR2 FNYEAQ (reference sequence). CDR3 length: 13 residues. In DNA, the CDR3 is TGTGCTAGCAGCTTAGTTCCCTTAGATACGCAGTATTTT. It codes for CASSLVPLDTQYF.

As to this clonotype: The germline gene is not matched at one end of the junction; a read error may be the cause. The rearrangement uses TRBV29-1 and TRBJ1-1; a possible D gene is TRBD1 (5 bases). This CDR3 is built from 14 residues. Germline CDR1 SQVTM, CDR2 ANQGSEA. The CDR3 reads CSVPGAGSNTEAFF. In DNA form, the CDR3 reads TGCAGCGTTCCCGGGGCAGGTTCCAACACTGAGGCTTTCTTT.

The genes are TRBV7-6 and TRBJ1-4; D is perhaps TRBD1 (6 bases). There are 15 residues in the CDR3. V lost 5 bases, J lost 4 bases, and 14 bases lay in between. Germline V gene lookup returns CDR1 SGHVS and CDR2 FNYEAQ. The CDR3 protein is CASSKTGQLNEKLFF. In DNA form, the CDR3 reads TGTGCCAGCAGCAAGACGGGACAACTTAATGAAAAACTGTTTTTT.

The rearrangement links TRBV5-1 to TRBJ2-1; 10 nucleotides line up with TRBD2. The J segment lost 9 bases and the V segment lost 0 bases, leaving 12 bases of the junction unmatched. The CDR3 length is 17 residues. Germline V lookup: CDR1 SGHRS, CDR2 YFSETQ. CDR3 DNA: TGCGCCAGCAGCTTGGGGCCTAGCGGGAGCGTGGGATTTGAGCAGTTCTTC. It codes for CASSLGPSGSVGFEQFF.

The chain combines TRBV27 with TRBJ2-1; no reliable D call. Deletions cut 2 bases from V and 0 bases from J, with 11 bases between. Germline loops: CDR1 MNHEY, CDR2 SMNVEV (reference sequence). There are 16 residues in the CDR3. CDR3 protein: CASSLRAYSSYNEQFF. The DNA for the CDR3 is TGTGCCAGCAGTTTACGGGCCTATAGCTCCTACAATGAGCAGTTCTTC.

This sequence joins TRBV7-9 and TRBJ2-6; D gene uncertain. The CDR3 loop spans 17 amino acids. V dropped 4 bases and J dropped 6 bases, with 19 bases sitting between them. Germline V gene data show CDR1 as SEHNR and CDR2 as FQNEAQ (reference sequence). This CDR3 is CASSWAIPGVVANVLTF. In nucleotides, the CDR3 is TGTGCCAGCAGCTGGGCCATCCCTGGGGTGGTGGCCAACGTCCTGACTTTC.

This clonotype has more than one count but fewer than ten. The chain joins TRBV20-1 to TRBJ2-7, with D hard to call. The V and J ends lost 3 bases and 6 bases respectively, with 12 bases between them. Germline V lookup: CDR1 DFQATT, CDR2 SNEGSKA (reference sequence). This CDR3 comprises 12 residues. The DNA for the CDR3 is TGCAGTGCTAGGTCGGCCCAGTTCGAGCAGTACTTC. It specifies CSARSAQFEQYF.

The rearrangement joins TRBV5-1 to TRBJ2-7; TRBD1 might be the D (6 bases). Germline V gene sequence: CDR1 SGHRS, CDR2 YFSETQ. Trimming took 4 bases from V and 5 from J, leaving 22 bases between them. This CDR3 has 16 amino acids. In nucleotides, the CDR3 is TGCGCCAGCAGCCACAAACAGGGCAACTTCATAGACGAGCAGTACTTC. Protein product: CASSHKQGNFIDEQYF.

This CDR3 reads CASSQDLQGLYYEQYF. The CDR3 DNA is TGCGCCAGCAGCCAAGATCTGCAGGGCCTTTACTACGAGCAGTACTTC. The chain combines TRBV4-1 with TRBJ2-7, with D maybe TRBD1 (5 bases). V was clipped by 0 bases and J by 3 bases, with 15 bases between them. CDR1 MGHRA and CDR2 YSYEKL come from the germline V gene. CDR3 length equals 16 residues.

This chain uses TRBV29-1 with TRBJ2-7; 9 nucleotides align to TRBD1. From germline, CDR1 is SQVTM and CDR2 ANQGSEA. This CDR3 contains 13 residues. After removal of 7 bases from V and 3 bases from J, the junction contained 7 bases not matched to a gene. This CDR3 reads CSACGQGIYEQYF. CDR3 DNA sequence: TGCAGCGCCTGCGGACAGGGGATCTACGAGCAGTACTTC.

The chain links TRBV12-3 or TRBV12-4 to TRBJ2-3; D not resolved. The CDR3 runs 12 residues. V was trimmed by 7 bases and J by 5 bases, leaving 10 bases between them. The CDR3 nucleotides read TGTGCCAGCACCCTCCTCGGAGATACGCAGTATTTT. Translating it yields CASTLLGDTQYF.

This clonotype appeared once. V and J are TRBV7-3 and TRBJ2-1; D may correspond to TRBD1 or TRBD2 (5 bases each). V dropped 5 bases and J dropped 4 bases, with 18 bases sitting between them. CDR1 is SGHTA and CDR2 is FQGTGA in the germline V gene. CDR3 size: 16 residues. The CDR3 nucleotides are TGTGCCAGCAGCAGTTCCGGGACCAGATTATACAATGAGCAGTTCTTC. Protein: CASSSSGTRLYNEQFF.

V gene TRBV28 combines with J gene TRBJ2-2; 8 bases are shared with TRBD1. The CDR3 is made up of 14 amino acids. The V gene's germline CDR1 is MDHEN and CDR2 SYDVKM. J gave up 9 bases and V 6 bases, and 9 bases lay outside the gene matches. The CDR3 here is CASRSDRAPWELFF. The DNA of the CDR3 is TGTGCCAGCAGGTCGGACAGGGCCCCGTGGGAGCTGTTTTTT.

The V and J genes are TRBV25-1 and TRBJ1-1; 9 positions agree with TRBD1. This CDR3 spans 15 amino acids. Germline loops: CDR1 MGHDK, CDR2 SYGVNS. V lost 4 bases and J lost 1; bases outside the gene matches: 4. The CDR3 bases are TGTGCCAGCAGTGGTCCGGGACAGGGGAACACTGAAGCTTTCTTT. Its translation is CASSGPGQGNTEAFF.

This clonotype was recorded a few times. This chain connects TRBV20-1 to TRBJ2-7; no clear D. This CDR3 comprises 9 residues. Trimming removed 4 bases at V and 6 bases at J, with 4 bases between. Germline values: CDR1 DFQATT, CDR2 SNEGSKA (reference sequence). The CDR3 is CSAMSEQYF. DNA for the CDR3: TGCAGTGCTATGAGCGAGCAGTACTTC.

The J gene is TRBJ2-2, the V gene TRBV6-1; 8 nucleotides align to TRBD2. Germline-derived CDR1 and CDR2 are MNHNS and SASEGT. Unmatched junction bases numbered 11, after V lost 8 bases and J lost 6 bases. The CDR3 is made up of 15 amino acids. The CDR3 DNA reads TGTGCCAGCGAATCCGGGAGGGGCTACGCCGGGGAGCTGTTTTTT. This gives the protein CASESGRGYAGELFF.

With respect to this clonotype: One junction end does not reproduce the germline sequence, and a read error may be involved. The chain carries TRBV14 and TRBJ1-2; a weak D match, TRBD1 (5 bases). This CDR3 spans 14 amino acids. Per the germline V gene, CDR1 is SGHDN and CDR2 is FVKESK. This chain's CDR3 is CASSPGPINDGYTF. DNA of the CDR3: TGTGCCAGCAGCCCGGGACCGATTAACGATGGCTACACCTTC.

About this clonotype itself: A clone one base away is much larger, so this may be a read error. The chain employs TRBV7-2 and TRBJ2-1; no clear D. V was shortened by 2 bases and J by 0 bases, with 5 bases between the two germline ends. The CDR3 runs 14 residues. Germline assignment: CDR1 SGHTA and CDR2 FQGNSA. In DNA form, the CDR3 reads TGTGCCAGCAGCTTAAAAAGCTCCTACAATGAGCAGTTCTTC. The encoded protein is CASSLKSSYNEQFF.